Below, one T cell receptor (beta chain) is given with its context. Its cognate antigen is unknown. The source of the sample is a study of T-cell memory formation after mild COVID-19. Study details: The two donors had largely donor-specific TCR clusters. The study's findings and limits: There were some responding clones in pre-infection memory, which suggested that cross-reactive memory had joined.

CDR3 length equals 18 residues. Germline CDR1 reads SEHNR; CDR2 reads FQNEAQ (reference sequence). V was shortened by 1 base and J by 3 bases, with 16 bases between the two germline ends. A 5'RACE reaction primed in the constant segment made cDNA libraries of TCR alpha and TCR beta, and these carried sample barcodes and UMIs. TCRdb re-analysed the 5' RACE reads in MiXCR, keeping a single row per CDR3 protein. The sample includes fewer than 300,000 distinct CDR3 sequences, more than 15% seen only once; the top ten take 20% to 25%. J is TRBJ1-6 and V is TRBV7-9; D perhaps matches TRBD1 (6 bases). The sample taken for sequencing was PBMCs or a T cell subset sorted from them (not recorded which). This receptor was identified in a man younger than 35 who had mild COVID-19 (a few samples of this study predate the infection). Cell type and time point are not known. This chain's CDR3 is CASSLGVTTGYYNSPLHF. The CDR3 nucleotides are TGTGCCAGCAGCTTAGGGGTAACAACAGGGTACTATAATTCACCCCTCCACTTT.